This entry describes one TCR beta chain. The antigen it recognizes is unknown. No qualities accompany the bases; no much larger clone lies one base away. The CDR3 contains 17 residues, cysteine and phenylalanine counted. CDR3 DNA is the only sequence kept; it has 51 bases, read in frame from the first base. V lost 0 bases and J lost 8 bases, and the count of bases not matched to a germline gene is 12. Taken from the germline V gene, the CDR1 and CDR2 loops are SGHRS and YFSETQ. This entry is derived from a study of beta chain features in type 1 diabetes (dated by TCRdb to between 2018 and 2020). With respect to the entire study: No differences in mean age, gender distribution, total cell number or subset yield were found between patients and healthy donors. A total of roughly 100 million sorted cells were examined across all samples, and a strong correlation was observed between cell number per subset and RNA yield. The study compared the TCRB repertoires of sorted circulating CD4+ T cell subsets in recently diagnosed type 1 diabetes patients with those in matched healthy donors. Whereas all 30 or so donors provided naive and central memory subsets, regulatory and stem cell-like memory subsets were isolated from just 8 patients and roughly 8 healthy donors.

Each donor gave one peripheral blood draw, averaging roughly 120 mL, which was collected into heparinised tubes. Using a panel that included CD45RO, CCR7, CD25, CD127, CD95 and CD27, naive, central memory, regulatory and stem cell-like memory CD4+ T cells were sorted on a BD FACSAria II. Every sorted population had a purity above 95%. PBMCs were isolated right away by Lymphoprep density gradient centrifugation and were stained directly, without culture. To minimize batch effects, samples were stained and sorted in pairs, one healthy donor with one patient per experiment. The paper's findings and limits, for the study overall: At VDJ recombination sites, patients with type 1 diabetes made fewer insertions and deleted more nucleotides, a pattern implying thymic rearrangement abnormalities. Because cDNA rather than genomic DNA was sequenced, highly expressing activated cells could have been over-represented, although no difference in activation and CD3 levels was found between groups. Shorter templates might be favored by PCR, yet because patient and control samples were amplified and corrected together, any such skew would affect both groups equally. Only small numbers of individuals were included in the HLA sub-analyses, which left unresolved whether HLA type had any influence on TCRB rearrangement. Naive, central memory and regulatory TCRB repertoires appeared more similar among patients than among healthy donors. Type 1 diabetes patients showed a moderate but significant shortening of TCRB CDR3 length in all four CD4+ subsets.

The High Capacity cDNA Reverse Transcription Kit was used to reverse transcribe all of the isolated RNA, meaning that expressed TCRB transcripts were what got sequenced. Deep immunoSEQ sequencing was applied to naive, central memory and regulatory T cell samples, giving an average of approximately 4 million total reads per sample. After sorted cells were lysed in RLT buffer, RNA was extracted with DNase-treated RNeasy Micro or Mini kits, with the choice depending on cell number. To prevent cross-contamination, every cell subset was processed on its own, while patient and healthy donor samples were processed together. TCRB sequences were amplified from cDNA with the immunoSEQ multiplex PCR, producing 87-bp fragments spanning the CDR3 region. Amplicons were sequenced on the Illumina HiSeq platform. The study's own analysis went as follows. PCR bias was corrected computationally using synthetic template baselines, and reads within Hamming distance 2 were collapsed, with unmergeable singletons discarded. Reads were aligned against IMGT to assign V, D and J genes, CDR3 length and insertions or deletions at six rearrangement sites. Within each subset, clonotype counts were normalized to sorted cell number, and only after that were true diversity and Gini coefficients computed with the tcR R package. The overlap coefficient, calculated on TCRB nucleotide sequences, was used to measure repertoire sharing. TCRdb provides this immuneACCESS table in a form limited to in-frame rearrangements. Some clones are lacking; in checked studies, under half of them reflect an unresolved V gene, and why the rest are absent is not known. V and J calls and clone size are copied from that table; D and trimming were computed from the DNA. For this sample the table gives about 220,000 clones, of which roughly 11% were detected only once. 1% to 1.5% of the sample rests with the top ten.

The sequenced sample was central memory CD4+ T cells from blood. The TCR comes from a young man in good health. The sequence links TRBV5-1 to TRBJ2-1; 9 nucleotides in the junction match TRBD2. The CDR3 sequence is CASSLVSTSGGGDEQFF. DNA sequence: TGCGCCAGCAGCTTGGTGTCGACTAGCGGAGGGGGTGATGAGCAGTTCTTC. Supplemented by the reference TRBV5-1 and TRBJ2-1 proteins around the CDR3, the complete variable domain is KAGVTQTPRYLIKTRGQQVTLSCSPISGHRSVSWYQQTPGQGLQFLFEYFSETQRNKGNFPGRFSGRQFSNSRSEMNVSTLELGDSALYLCASSLVSTSGGGDEQFFGPGTRLTVL.